This TCR beta chain comes out of a study of cytomegalovirus exposure and HLA in healthy donors. Study findings and constraints: The presence/absence work took it that sequencing depth was about the same across donors. Later analysis identified several of the most significant clusters that appeared linked to common viral pathogens. TCR beta V- and J-gene trimming was later associated with a missense DCLRE1C variant.

It was with 60 Vbeta and 13 Jbeta primers that the PCR ran. This table comes from immunoSEQ multiplex PCR, and its TCRdb copy is limited to in-frame clones, with some not included. The sample lists about 140,000 clones, 76% occurring once. The germline gives CDR1 LGHNA, CDR2 YNFKEQ. V was trimmed by 0 bases and J by 4 bases, leaving 13 bases between them. This CDR3 spans 15 amino acids. Concerning this clone itself: The antigen is not known.

The sequencing sample was made of PBMCs. The gene calls are TRBV4-2 and TRBJ2-7, with D unclear. This TCR was sampled from a female donor in good health and CMV-seropositive. Here the CDR3 DNA reads TGTGCCAGCAGCCAAGATTCAGCGAGCGCTTACGAGCAGTACTTC. Amino acid sequence: CASSQDSASAYEQYF.